A selection of T cell receptor beta chains follows, all from one sample in a study of beta chain features in type 1 diabetes. Only in-frame clones appear in the TCRdb table, and some are missing; sequencing was by immunoSEQ multiplex PCR. Among hundreds of thousands of clones listed, roughly 13% were seen once. The material sequenced was naive CD4+ T cells from blood. These receptors all stem from a man between 18 and 29 years old with type 1 diabetes. Both conserved end residues are part of each CDR3. The D gene is left open where the match is weak. Size values are once, few and many counts, or a class for expanded clones, and some rows have none.

cdr3_nt: TGTGCCAGCAGCTGGGACAGGGATCGACATGGCTACACCTTC; cdr3_aa: CASSWDRDRHGYTF; j_call: TRBJ1-2; clone_size: few; v_call: TRBV7-8; d_call: TRBD1
cdr3_nt: TGCGCCAGCAGCCCAGGGTCAGTGAAGTACCAAGAGACCCAGTACTTC; cdr3_aa: CASSPGSVKYQETQYF; j_call: TRBJ2-5; clone_size: .; v_call: TRBV5-1; d_call: .
cdr3_nt: TGTGCCACCAGCAGAGACCCCGCCCGAGGGCAGTACTTC; cdr3_aa: CATSRDPARGQYF; j_call: TRBJ2-7; clone_size: few; v_call: TRBV15; d_call: .
cdr3_nt: TGCAGCGACCCCCGGGGTTATAAAGCGGGGAACTATGGCTACACCTTC; cdr3_aa: CSDPRGYKAGNYGYTF; j_call: TRBJ1-2; clone_size: .; v_call: TRBV29-1; d_call: .
cdr3_nt: TGTGCCAGCAGTTACGGGCAGGGGGACTCTGGAAACACCATATATTTT; cdr3_aa: CASSYGQGDSGNTIYF; j_call: TRBJ1-3; clone_size: .; v_call: TRBV6-5; d_call: TRBD1
cdr3_nt: TGTGCCAGCAGCTTGGAAGAATCCTACGAGCAGTACTTC; cdr3_aa: CASSLEESYEQYF; j_call: TRBJ2-7; clone_size: few; v_call: TRBV11-3; d_call: .
cdr3_nt: TGTGCCGGGGTCTTTGAGCAGGAGCTGTTTTTT; cdr3_aa: CAGVFEQELFF; j_call: TRBJ2-2; clone_size: .; v_call: TRBV30; d_call: .
cdr3_nt: TGTGCCAGCAGCCGTAGGGAGACCCAGTACTTC; cdr3_aa: CASSRRETQYF; j_call: TRBJ2-5; clone_size: .; v_call: TRBV7-2; d_call: .
cdr3_nt: TGTGCCAGCTCCGGTGTGAGCGGCTATGGCTACACCTTC; cdr3_aa: CASSGVSGYGYTF; j_call: TRBJ1-2; clone_size: .; v_call: TRBV6-5; d_call: .
cdr3_nt: TGCGCCAGCAGTCAACCGACTACAAGTTTGCCGGACTACGAGCAGTACTTC; cdr3_aa: CASSQPTTSLPDYEQYF; j_call: TRBJ2-7; clone_size: .; v_call: TRBV23-1; d_call: .
cdr3_nt: TGCAGCGTCCTCCAGGGGGCCTCCTACGAGCAGTACTTC; cdr3_aa: CSVLQGASYEQYF; j_call: TRBJ2-7; clone_size: .; v_call: TRBV29-1; d_call: TRBD1
cdr3_nt: TGTGCCAGCAGATACGGGACACAGAACACCGGGGAGCTGTTTTTT; cdr3_aa: CASRYGTQNTGELFF; j_call: TRBJ2-2; clone_size: few; v_call: TRBV25-1; d_call: .
cdr3_nt: TGCGCCAGCAGCCAGGCCCTCGGGGGGTCAGCCTCCTACGAGCAGTACTTC; cdr3_aa: CASSQALGGSASYEQYF; j_call: TRBJ2-7; clone_size: few; v_call: TRBV4-3; d_call: TRBD2
cdr3_nt: TGTGCCAGCAGCTCACACCCGTCTGACCAAGAGACCCAGTACTTC; cdr3_aa: CASSSHPSDQETQYF; j_call: TRBJ2-5; clone_size: few; v_call: TRBV5-4; d_call: .
cdr3_nt: TGCGCCAGCAGCCAAGATCTTACGGGGACCCAGTACTTC; cdr3_aa: CASSQDLTGTQYF; j_call: TRBJ2-5; clone_size: few; v_call: TRBV4-3; d_call: .
cdr3_nt: TGTGCCTGGAGTATGACTAGCGGGGGGGAGAGAGAGCAGTTCTTC; cdr3_aa: CAWSMTSGGEREQFF; j_call: TRBJ2-1; clone_size: few; v_call: TRBV30; d_call: TRBD2
cdr3_nt: TGTGCCAGCAGTCAGGGGGCCGATCAGCCCCAGCATTTT; cdr3_aa: CASSQGADQPQHF; j_call: TRBJ1-5; clone_size: few; v_call: TRBV28; d_call: TRBD1
cdr3_nt: TGCGCCAGCGTGGGACAGGGGGCGAGCAATCAGCCCCAGCATTTT; cdr3_aa: CASVGQGASNQPQHF; j_call: TRBJ1-5; clone_size: few; v_call: TRBV10-2; d_call: TRBD1
cdr3_nt: TGTGCCAGCAGCTTAACCCCCGGGGCAGATACGCAGTATTTT; cdr3_aa: CASSLTPGADTQYF; j_call: TRBJ2-3; clone_size: .; v_call: TRBV7-2; d_call: .
cdr3_nt: TGTGCCTCACGTTTAGATGGCTACACCTTC; cdr3_aa: CASRLDGYTF; j_call: TRBJ1-2; clone_size: few; v_call: TRBV30; d_call: .
cdr3_nt: TGCAGCGTTGATTCAGGCGCTGGAGCGACCGGGGAGCTGTTTTTT; cdr3_aa: CSVDSGAGATGELFF; j_call: TRBJ2-2; clone_size: .; v_call: TRBV29-1; d_call: .
cdr3_nt: TGTGCCAGCAGTGCTGGGTCCGGGAGGGCCACAGATACGCAGTATTTT; cdr3_aa: CASSAGSGRATDTQYF; j_call: TRBJ2-3; clone_size: few; v_call: TRBV6-4; d_call: TRBD2
cdr3_nt: TGTGCCAGCTCACCGGACCAGGGGTATGAAAAACTGTTTTTT; cdr3_aa: CASSPDQGYEKLFF; j_call: TRBJ1-4; clone_size: few; v_call: TRBV18; d_call: .
cdr3_nt: TGTGCCAGCAGTTGGGGAAGCGGGTTGAGCTCCTACGAGCAGTACTTC; cdr3_aa: CASSWGSGLSSYEQYF; j_call: TRBJ2-7; clone_size: .; v_call: TRBV6-5; d_call: .
cdr3_nt: TGTGCCAGCCGGGAACTAGCGGCGGGGCTGGAGACCCAGTACTTC; cdr3_aa: CASRELAAGLETQYF; j_call: TRBJ2-5; clone_size: .; v_call: TRBV2; d_call: TRBD2
cdr3_nt: TGTGCCTGGAACGGGCTGGCGCCGGGGAGCACAGATACGCAGTATTTT; cdr3_aa: CAWNGLAPGSTDTQYF; j_call: TRBJ2-3; clone_size: .; v_call: TRBV30; d_call: .
cdr3_nt: TGTGCCATCGGAACAGGGCGGTGGGAGACCCAGTACTTC; cdr3_aa: CAIGTGRWETQYF; j_call: TRBJ2-5; clone_size: .; v_call: TRBV10-3; d_call: .
cdr3_nt: TGTGCCAGCAGCTTGCAGGGGCCCAGCACAGATACGCAGTATTTT; cdr3_aa: CASSLQGPSTDTQYF; j_call: TRBJ2-3; clone_size: .; v_call: TRBV5-6; d_call: .
cdr3_nt: TGTGCCAGCAGCGGGGGACTCCCCAGCTCCTACGAGCAGTACTTC; cdr3_aa: CASSGGLPSSYEQYF; j_call: TRBJ2-7; clone_size: .; v_call: TRBV5-4; d_call: .
cdr3_nt: TGTGCCAGCAGCGTGGCCCCTGACAGACCCTACGAGCAGTACTTC; cdr3_aa: CASSVAPDRPYEQYF; j_call: TRBJ2-7; clone_size: .; v_call: TRBV9; d_call: .
cdr3_nt: TGTGCCAGCAGTTACGCCTCCGGGGAGACGGTCTACGAGCAGTACTTC; cdr3_aa: CASSYASGETVYEQYF; j_call: TRBJ2-7; clone_size: .; v_call: TRBV6-5; d_call: .
cdr3_nt: TGTGCCAGCAGTGAAGTCTCGGGGGCTAGCGGGAGGTTGAATGAGCAGTTCTTC; cdr3_aa: CASSEVSGASGRLNEQFF; j_call: TRBJ2-1; clone_size: few; v_call: TRBV6-1; d_call: TRBD2
cdr3_nt: TGTGCCAGCACTTTGCAATGGGGCAATCAGCCCCAGCATTTT; cdr3_aa: CASTLQWGNQPQHF; j_call: TRBJ1-5; clone_size: few; v_call: TRBV5-8; d_call: .
cdr3_nt: TGTGCCAGCAGCGCCCACTCGGATACGCAGTATTTT; cdr3_aa: CASSAHSDTQYF; j_call: TRBJ2-3; clone_size: few; v_call: TRBV14; d_call: .
cdr3_nt: TGTGCCAGCAGTACCGGGGCGAGCTCCTACAATGAGCAGTTCTTC; cdr3_aa: CASSTGASSYNEQFF; j_call: TRBJ2-1; clone_size: few; v_call: TRBV4-2; d_call: .
cdr3_nt: TGTGCCAGCAGCTTAGCCTTGGCAGGGGGCTTTGGCTACACCTTC; cdr3_aa: CASSLALAGGFGYTF; j_call: TRBJ1-2; clone_size: few; v_call: TRBV7-2; d_call: TRBD1
cdr3_nt: TGTGCTAGCAGCTTAGGCGGCATTTCGAACACCGGGGAGCTGTTTTTT; cdr3_aa: CASSLGGISNTGELFF; j_call: TRBJ2-2; clone_size: .; v_call: TRBV7-7; d_call: .
cdr3_nt: TGTGCCAGCAGCTTGGGACGGAGCAATGAGCAGTTCTTC; cdr3_aa: CASSLGRSNEQFF; j_call: TRBJ2-1; clone_size: .; v_call: TRBV5-4; d_call: .
cdr3_nt: TGTGCCAGCAGTGATCCCACGGCGAACACTGAAGCTTTCTTT; cdr3_aa: CASSDPTANTEAFF; j_call: TRBJ1-1; clone_size: .; v_call: TRBV25-1; d_call: .
cdr3_nt: TGTGCCAGCAGTAGGACCTCGCGGGGGCAGTTCTTC; cdr3_aa: CASSRTSRGQFF; j_call: TRBJ2-1; clone_size: few; v_call: TRBV28; d_call: .
cdr3_nt: TGTGCCAGCAGCAAGACCTCAGGGATTTCCTTCTACGAGCAGTACTTC; cdr3_aa: CASSKTSGISFYEQYF; j_call: TRBJ2-7; clone_size: .; v_call: TRBV9; d_call: .
cdr3_nt: TGTGCCAGCAGCGTAGCCGACAGGGAGAATTCACCCCTCCACTTT; cdr3_aa: CASSVADRENSPLHF; j_call: TRBJ1-6; clone_size: .; v_call: TRBV9; d_call: TRBD1
cdr3_nt: TGCGCCAGCAGCCAAGTTCGCCCGGGAAACTATGGCTACACCTTC; cdr3_aa: CASSQVRPGNYGYTF; j_call: TRBJ1-2; clone_size: .; v_call: TRBV4-3; d_call: .
cdr3_nt: TGTGCCAGCAGCGTCGGGTCGGGACTAGACCAAGAGACCCAGTACTTC; cdr3_aa: CASSVGSGLDQETQYF; j_call: TRBJ2-5; clone_size: .; v_call: TRBV7-9; d_call: TRBD2
cdr3_nt: TGTGCCAGCGGTCTGGGGGGTTATAGCAATCAGCCCCAGCATTTT; cdr3_aa: CASGLGGYSNQPQHF; j_call: TRBJ1-5; clone_size: .; v_call: TRBV6-5; d_call: .